This TCR beta chain was captured in a study of blood T cell repertoires in COVID-19. Study information: Italy, Spain and the United States were the sources of the convalescent and acute COVID-19 samples.

This clone was detected once. In the source study's methods: From reference gene primer amplification, estimates of nucleated cell counts were derived. Profiled with immunoSEQ multiplex PCR; TCRdb holds only in-frame clones, not every one. V, J and clone size were drawn from that table, and D and trimming were deduced from the DNA. The repertoire consists of approximately 38,000 clones, with approximately 92% occurring once and the leading ten covering roughly 8.1%. Trimming took 0 bases from V and 2 from J; bases not matched to a gene: 5. Germline assignment: CDR1 ENHRY and CDR2 SYGVKD. The CDR3 runs 16 residues.

Sequenced: peripheral blood. The chain employs TRBV10-3 and TRBJ2-5; 8 bases map to TRBD2. This TCR was sampled from a man aged 25-45 years with active or convalescent COVID-19. The CDR3 spells CAISESTGGEQETQYF. Here the CDR3 DNA reads TGTGCCATCAGTGAGTCTACGGGAGGGGAGCAAGAGACCCAGTACTTC.